The 20 T cell receptor beta chains below come from one sample, sequenced in a study of blood T cell repertoires in COVID-19. Measured with immunoSEQ multiplex PCR; TCRdb has only the in-frame clones, and not every one. Here the sample spans some 51,000 clones, about nine tenths being singletons. What was sequenced was peripheral blood. All receptors derive from a middle-aged man with acute or convalescent COVID-19.

This chain joins TRBV2 and TRBJ2-3, with 8 bases fitting TRBD2. Germline V gene sequence: CDR1 SNHLY, CDR2 FYNNEI. Germline trimming cut 9 bases from V and 2 bases from J; bases unmatched to any gene: 16. The CDR3 runs to 17 residues. CDR3 residues: CARTRQTSGAVTDTQYF. CDR3 nucleotide sequence: TGTGCCAGGACCCGGCAAACTAGCGGAGCAGTCACAGATACGCAGTATTTT.

The chain uses TRBV4-1 and TRBJ1-4; maybe TRBD1 (5 bases). Per germline, CDR1 MGHRA and CDR2 YSYEKL. The length of the CDR3 is 15 residues. Trimming took 1 base from V and 3 from J, leaving 9 bases between them. Written as DNA, the CDR3 is TGCGCCAGCAGCCAAGGGGGGGATCCTAATGAAAAACTGTTTTTT. Its protein product is CASSQGGDPNEKLFF.

V gene TRBV18 combines with J gene TRBJ2-4; TRBD1 might be the D (6 bases). Germline V lookup: CDR1 KGHSH, CDR2 LQKENI. Trimming took 0 bases from V and 6 from J, leaving 9 bases between them. The CDR3 loop spans 14 amino acids. The CDR3 DNA is TGTGCCAGCTCACCACCGCAGGGGACAAACATTCAGTACTTC. It codes for CASSPPQGTNIQYF.

As for this clone: An end of the junction differs from the germline gene, which may be a read error. V and J are TRBV6-2 or TRBV6-3 and TRBJ1-6; no firm D call. CDR1 and CDR2 (germline): MNHEY, SVGEGT. The CDR3 contains 14 residues. CDR3 amino acids: CASSGEEYSSPLHF. Written as DNA, the CDR3 is TGTGCCAGCAGCGGGGAGGAATATAGTTCACCCCTCCACTTT.

The genes are TRBV28 and TRBJ2-7; D not resolved. Germline CDR1 reads MDHEN; CDR2 reads SYDVKM. Deletions cut 1 base from V and 4 bases from J, with 11 bases between. The CDR3 is 14 amino acids. The CDR3 spells CASSLSGFYYEQYF. The DNA for the CDR3 is TGTGCCAGCAGTTTATCCGGGTTCTATTACGAGCAGTACTTC.

The genes are TRBV6-5 and TRBJ2-4; D might be TRBD1 (5 bases). CDR1 MNHEY and CDR2 SVGAGI come from the germline V gene. CDR3 length equals 13 residues. Trimming left V 5 bases short and J 2 bases short, with 7 bases between. CDR3 in amino acids: CASSRGTKNIQYF. The CDR3, as DNA: TGTGCCAGCAGTAGGGGTACCAAAAACATTCAGTACTTC.

V gene TRBV2 combines with J gene TRBJ2-5, with 9 bases fitting TRBD2. Looked up from germline, CDR1 is SNHLY and CDR2 is FYNNEI. This CDR3 contains 15 residues. V lost 4 bases and J lost 5; bases outside the gene matches: 8. Written as DNA, the CDR3 is TGTGCCAGCAGTGGGGCTAGCGGGGCCTCCGAGACCCAGTACTTC. This sequence encodes CASSGASGASETQYF.

The chain joins TRBV7-9 to TRBJ2-1; 8 bases fit TRBD2. V shed 6 bases, J shed 10 bases, and the junction held 8 bases outside the gene matches. Germline V lookup: CDR1 SEHNR, CDR2 FQNEAQ (reference sequence). The CDR3 loop spans 13 amino acids. The CDR3 DNA reads as TGTGCCAGCAGGGGTCCCGGGGGGGGAGAGCAGTTCTTC. Translating it yields CASRGPGGGEQFF.

The chain joins TRBV30 to TRBJ2-2; D call uncertain. CDR3 size: 13 residues. Per germline, CDR1 GTSNPN and CDR2 SVGIG (reference sequence). V lost 4 bases and J 6 bases, leaving 12 bases between the germline ends. The DNA of the CDR3 is TGTGCCTGGACCAGCGAGGTCTCCGGGGAGCTGTTTTTT. Protein sequence: CAWTSEVSGELFF.

This chain joins TRBV19 and TRBJ1-2; 10 bases are shared with TRBD1. The V gene's germline CDR1 is LNHDA and CDR2 SQIVND (reference sequence). There are 13 residues in the CDR3. The trim removed 8 bases at V and 8 bases at J, leaving 8 bases unmatched. This CDR3 reads CASRDRGRGGYTF. The CDR3 nucleotides are TGTGCCAGTCGGGACAGGGGAAGAGGCGGCTACACCTTC.

The chain uses TRBV2 and TRBJ2-4, with 8 bases fitting TRBD2. Germline V lookup: CDR1 SNHLY, CDR2 FYNNEI. The CDR3 has 16 amino acids. Unmatched junction bases numbered 10, after V lost 6 bases and J lost 3 bases. CDR3: CASRSSPGGGKNIQYF. CDR3 DNA sequence: TGTGCCAGCAGATCCAGCCCGGGAGGGGGCAAAAACATTCAGTACTTC.

This clone was recorded once. Other DNA sequences within the sample encode an identical CDR3. The J gene is TRBJ2-6, the V gene TRBV5-1; the D is unclear. The V end was cut by 0 bases, the J end by 0 bases, with 10 bases between. CDR3 size: 17 residues. Germline V gene sequence: CDR1 SGHRS, CDR2 YFSETQ. The CDR3 loop reads CASSLGGVDSGANVLTF. In nucleotides, the CDR3 is TGCGCCAGCAGCTTGGGAGGAGTGGACTCTGGGGCCAACGTCCTGACTTTC.

The chain joins TRBV4-1 to TRBJ2-2; TRBD2 matches at 7 bases. Germline V gives CDR1 MGHRA, CDR2 YSYEKL. The CDR3 runs 15 residues. The ends lost 4 bases at V and 1 base at J; junction bases unmatched: 3. The CDR3 loop reads CASSLAGQNTGELFF. The CDR3 nucleotides are TGCGCCAGCAGCCTAGCGGGTCAGAACACCGGGGAGCTGTTTTTT.

The V and J genes are TRBV7-9 and TRBJ1-6; 7 bases are shared with TRBD1. Germline CDR1 SEHNR, CDR2 FQNEAQ (reference sequence). J gave up 7 bases and V 2 bases, and 5 bases lay outside the gene matches. The CDR3 is made up of 15 amino acids. The CDR3 nucleotides read TGTGCCAGCAGCTTACGGGCAGGGGGGAATTCACCCCTCCACTTT. This sequence encodes CASSLRAGGNSPLHF. The full variable domain, completed using reference TRBV7-9 and TRBJ1-6, is DTGVSQNPRHKITKRGQNVTFRCDPISEHNRLYWYRQTLGQGPEFLTYFQNEAQLEKSRLLSDRFSAERPKGSFSTLEIQRTEQGDSAMYLCASSLRAGGNSPLHFGNGTRLTVT.

This clone is a singleton in its sample. This chain joins TRBV29-1 and TRBJ1-1; 7 nucleotides align to TRBD1. The germline CDR1 and CDR2 sequences are SQVTM and ANQGSEA. The CDR3 consists of 14 residues. The V segment lost 2 bases and the J segment 1 base; nucleotides outside the gene matches: 4. Here the CDR3 reads CSVEKGAKNTEAFF. CDR3 DNA: TGCAGCGTTGAAAAGGGGGCGAAGAACACTGAAGCTTTCTTT.

CDR3 in DNA: TGTGCCAGCAGCGCTAGACAGGGAAGGACCTACAATGAGCAGTTCTTC. Protein: CASSARQGRTYNEQFF. The chain carries TRBV7-3 and TRBJ2-1; the match to TRBD1 covers 7 bases. In germline, CDR1 is SGHTA, CDR2 FQGTGA. The CDR3 is 16 amino acids. Trimming took 5 bases from V and 2 from J; bases not matched to a gene: 9. Full variable domain (outside the CDR3, taken from reference TRBV7-3 and TRBJ2-1): GAGVSQTPSNKVTEKGKYVELRCDPISGHTALYWYRQSLGQGPEFLIYFQGTGAADDSGLPNDRFFAVRPEGSVSTLKIQRTERGDSAVYLCASSARQGRTYNEQFFGPGTRLTVL.

The gene calls are TRBV29-1 and TRBJ2-5, with 7 positions matching TRBD2. J lost 4 bases, V lost 5 bases, and 10 bases had no gene match. In germline, CDR1 is SQVTM, CDR2 ANQGSEA. The CDR3 sequence is 14 residues long. The DNA for the CDR3 is TGCAGCGTTACCCCCGGGGGGTTTAGAGAGACCCAGTACTTC. Protein: CSVTPGGFRETQYF. The full variable domain, its missing parts supplied by reference TRBV29-1 and TRBJ2-5, is SAVISQKPSRDICQRGTSLTIQCQVDSQVTMMFWYRQQPGQSLTLIATANQGSEATYESGFVIDKFPISRPNLTFSTLTVSNMSPEDSSIYLCSVTPGGFRETQYFGPGTRLLVL.

The genes are TRBV25-1 and TRBJ2-7; TRBD2 is a possible D gene (6 bases). V dropped 4 bases and J dropped 2 bases, with 12 bases sitting between them. This CDR3 contains 14 residues. Germline CDR1 MGHDK, CDR2 SYGVNS. The CDR3 DNA is TGTGCCAGCAGTGCCCGGGACTTTGCCTACGAGCAGTACTTC. This codes for CASSARDFAYEQYF.

The chain joins TRBV15 to TRBJ1-2; D ambiguous. Germline V gene lookup returns CDR1 LNHNV and CDR2 YYDKDF (reference sequence). Trimming removed 3 bases from V and 8 bases from J, with 13 bases in between. The CDR3 spans 13 residues. CDR3 in DNA: TGTGCCACCAGCAGGGCCCGGGGAGCCGGCTACACCTTC. This codes for CATSRARGAGYTF.

There are a few counts of this clone. This chain connects TRBV25-1 to TRBJ2-1; D is unclear. Germline CDR1 is MGHDK and CDR2 is SYGVNS. V was shortened by 4 bases and J by 9 bases, with 7 bases between the two germline ends. This CDR3 spans 11 amino acids. The CDR3 DNA reads TGTGCCAGCAGTGCGGCGGCTGAGCAGTTCTTC. Its protein product is CASSAAAEQFF.